This record concerns one T cell receptor (beta chain) sequence. V was pared by 2 bases and J by 2 bases, with 9 bases of the junction left unmatched. CDR1 is SGHNT and CDR2 is YENEEA in the germline V gene. The length of the CDR3 is 17 residues. The sample comes from a study of technical replicates of blood from several donors. Data came from immunoSEQ multiplex PCR; TCRdb stores just in-frame clones and leaves some out. The repertoire has about 75,000 clones, roughly 91% of them found once; the top ten carry 0.35% to 0.4%. The receptor comes from a human donor in good health. Some clones in this sample may be carry-over from other donors' samples. Input material: T cells isolated from PBMCs. The rearrangement joins TRBV11-3 to TRBJ2-3, with 8 positions matching TRBD2. The CDR3 protein is CASSLSGGRYPTDTQYF. The CDR3, as DNA: TGTGCCAGCAGCTTATCGGGCGGGAGGTACCCCACAGATACGCAGTATTTT.